What follows are 32 T cell receptor beta chains derived from one specimen sequenced in a study of T-cell reconstitution after alpha-beta-depleted transplantation in children. A library of TCRbeta sequences, prepared with unique molecular identifiers, was generated. One entry per CDR3 protein results from TCRdb running MiXCR on the PCR reads. In the table there are 70,000 to 100,000 distinct CDR3 sequences, 10% to 15% of which are singletons. This specimen consisted of PBMCs from the stem cell graft donor, obtained from the stem cell graft. The receptor set was obtained from a human donor who donated a stem cell graft to a child with inherited bone marrow failure.

Many counts were recorded for this clonotype. This chain links TRBV9 with TRBJ2-2; possibly TRBD2 for D (5 bases). The CDR3 consists of 14 residues. The germline gives CDR1 SGDLS, CDR2 YYNGEE. V lost 0 bases to trimming and J lost 5 bases, with 8 bases between them. The CDR3 DNA is TGTGCCAGCAGCGTAGGAGGGCGGACCGGGGAGCTGTTTTTT. This encodes CASSVGGRTGELFF.

The chain is built from TRBV20-1 and TRBJ2-7; D might be TRBD1 (6 bases). CDR3 size: 15 residues. Germline V gene lookup returns CDR1 DFQATT and CDR2 SNEGSKA (reference sequence). Trimming shortened V by 0 bases and J by 3 bases, and 15 bases separated the two germline ends. DNA of the CDR3: TGCAGTGCTAGAGATTGGGGACAAGCAGGCTACGAGCAGTACTTC. Its translation: CSARDWGQAGYEQYF.

This clonotype was picked up many times. The chain combines TRBV27 with TRBJ2-7; D may be TRBD2 (5 bases). CDR3 length equals 12 residues. V was shortened by 6 bases and J by 6 bases, with 12 bases between the two germline ends. The germline gives CDR1 MNHEY, CDR2 SMNVEV (reference sequence). The CDR3: CASSPPGSEQYF. The CDR3 DNA sequence: TGTGCCAGCAGCCCGCCGGGGTCCGAGCAGTACTTC.

This clonotype was seen ten or more times. The CDR3 DNA sequence: TGTGCCAGCAGCTTAGGTGGGGGCGGGGGCACTGAAGCTTTCTTT. Encoded protein: CASSLGGGGGTEAFF. The rearrangement joins TRBV7-9 to TRBJ1-1; the D gene is possibly TRBD1 (6 bases). The CDR3 has 15 residues. Per germline, CDR1 SEHNR and CDR2 FQNEAQ (reference sequence). Trimming left V 1 base short and J 4 bases short, with 13 bases between.

Many counts were recorded for this clonotype. This chain joins TRBV2 and TRBJ2-7; D is unresolved. V lost 3 bases, J lost 3 bases, and 9 bases lay in between. Germline CDR1 is SNHLY and CDR2 is FYNNEI. CDR3 size: 13 residues. The CDR3 reads CASSDEQLYEQYF. The CDR3 bases are TGTGCCAGCAGTGACGAACAGCTCTACGAGCAGTACTTC.

This clonotype has more than one count but fewer than ten. The genes are TRBV25-1 and TRBJ2-3, with 10 positions matching TRBD1. The CDR3 spans 16 residues. V dropped 5 bases and J dropped 2; count of bases not matched to a gene: 7. CDR1 and CDR2 (germline): MGHDK, SYGVNS. The CDR3 region has the DNA TGTGCCAGCAGTCACTCCGGACAGGGGGACACAGATACGCAGTATTTT. Its translation is CASSHSGQGDTDTQYF.

This clonotype was recorded at least ten times. V and J are TRBV18 and TRBJ1-2; D unclear. V was trimmed by 2 bases and J by 3 bases, leaving 1 base between them. CDR1 and CDR2 from the germline V gene are KGHSH and LQKENI. CDR3 size: 11 residues. In nucleotides, the CDR3 is TGTGCCAGCTCACCAGACTATGGCTACACCTTC. Protein sequence: CASSPDYGYTF.

There are many counts of this clonotype. CDR3 sequence: CSVEGVGEQYF. The CDR3 nucleotides read TGCAGCGTTGAGGGGGTAGGCGAGCAGTACTTC. The J gene is TRBJ2-7, the V gene TRBV29-1; D possibly matches TRBD1 or TRBD2 (5 bases each). The CDR3 covers 11 residues. V lost 3 bases and J 6 bases, leaving 9 bases between the germline ends. CDR1 is SQVTM, CDR2 ANQGSEA, per germline.

This clonotype was detected many times. The chain is built from TRBV20-1 and TRBJ2-7, with a weak D call TRBD2 (5 bases). Trimming pared 4 bases from V and 2 bases from J, leaving 9 bases between. The CDR3 loop spans 12 amino acids. The germline V gene has CDR1 DFQATT and CDR2 SNEGSKA (reference sequence). The CDR3 protein is CSAKRGTYEQYF. The CDR3 DNA reads as TGCAGTGCTAAACGGGGAACCTACGAGCAGTACTTC.

This clonotype has ten or more counts. The chain recombines TRBV20-1 with TRBJ2-2; TRBD2 aligns across 7 bases. This CDR3 region has 16 residues. Germline CDR1 is DFQATT and CDR2 is SNEGSKA (reference sequence). J lost 3 bases, V lost 0 bases, and 7 bases had no gene match. For the CDR3, the DNA is TGCAGTGCTAGAGATCGGCTAGCGGTGGACACCGGGGAGCTGTTTTTT. Its protein product is CSARDRLAVDTGELFF.

This clonotype was seen ten or more times. This chain uses TRBV10-3 with TRBJ2-5; 9 bases line up with TRBD2. V shed 4 bases and J 0 bases; nucleotides not matched to a gene: 6. Germline loops: CDR1 ENHRY, CDR2 SYGVKD. The CDR3 spans 16 residues. CDR3 in amino acids: CAISGIAGANQETQYF. For the CDR3, the DNA is TGTGCCATCAGTGGGATAGCGGGGGCGAACCAAGAGACCCAGTACTTC.

This clonotype was detected many times. The chain carries TRBV4-2 and TRBJ2-1; a weak D match, TRBD2 (5 bases). V was trimmed by 3 bases and J by 7 bases, leaving 13 bases between them. CDR1 and CDR2 (germline): LGHNA, YNFKEQ. The CDR3 contains 14 residues. For the CDR3, the DNA is TGTGCCAGCAGCCAGGAAACGGGGTCGAATGAGCAGTTCTTC. The encoded protein is CASSQETGSNEQFF.

In this sample, this clonotype turned up many times. DNA of the CDR3: TGTGCCAGTAGTATGGGACTAGCGGCGAACACCGGGGAGCTGTTTTTT. This gives the protein CASSMGLAANTGELFF. The rearrangement links TRBV19 to TRBJ2-2; 11 bases fit TRBD2. The germline CDR1 and CDR2 sequences are LNHDA and SQIVND (reference sequence). The CDR3 length is 16 residues. Trimming took 3 bases from V and 0 from J; bases not matched to a gene: 0.

This clonotype showed up many times. CDR3 in amino acids: CASSFGQGQDTQYF. Here the CDR3 DNA reads TGTGCCAGCAGTTTCGGACAGGGCCAAGATACGCAGTATTTT. V usage is TRBV7-2 and J usage is TRBJ2-3; 8 bases match TRBD1. V dropped 6 bases and J dropped 5; count of bases not matched to a gene: 7. The CDR3 length is 14 residues. CDR1 SGHTA and CDR2 FQGNSA come from the germline V gene. Filled out from reference TRBV7-2 and TRBJ2-3, the complete variable domain reads GAGVSQSPSNKVTEKGKDVELRCDPISGHTALYWYRQSLGQGLEFLIYFQGNSAPDKSGLPSDRFSAERTGGSVSTLTIQRTQQEDSAVYLCASSFGQGQDTQYFGPGTRLTVL.

This clonotype showed up many times. This chain uses TRBV7-8 with TRBJ2-7; TRBD1 aligns across 10 bases. The V segment lost 5 bases and the J segment 2 bases; nucleotides outside the gene matches: 6. This CDR3 spans 15 amino acids. CDR1 is SGHVS and CDR2 is FQNEAQ in the germline V gene. The CDR3 DNA sequence: TGTGCCAGCAGCCCGCGGACAGGGGGAACCTACGAGCAGTACTTC. It codes for CASSPRTGGTYEQYF.

In its sample, this clonotype was seen many times. V is TRBV6-2 or TRBV6-3 and J is TRBJ2-1, with 7 positions matching TRBD2. The CDR3 contains 17 residues. Germline lookup yields CDR1 MNHEY and CDR2 SVGEGT. The trim removed 5 bases at V and 5 bases at J, leaving 15 bases unmatched. The DNA for the CDR3 is TGTGCCAGCAGTCCCTGGCGGGGGACTACCCTAAACAATGAGCAGTTCTTC. Its protein product is CASSPWRGTTLNNEQFF.

This clonotype was seen many times. The V and J genes are TRBV20-1 and TRBJ1-1, with a tentative D call TRBD1 (5 bases). V was cut by 3 bases and J by 1 base, with 9 bases left in between. This CDR3 is 13 amino acids long. Germline-derived CDR1 and CDR2 are DFQATT and SNEGSKA (reference sequence). The DNA for the CDR3 is TGCAGTGCTAGGCAGGGACCGAACACTGAAGCTTTCTTT. Translation gives CSARQGPNTEAFF.

The chain has TRBV10-2 and TRBJ2-2; 9 positions match TRBD2. The junction had 3 bases not matched to a gene; V was cut back by 3 bases and J by 1 base. Germline V lookup: CDR1 WSHSY, CDR2 SAAADI. CDR3 length: 16 amino acids. The CDR3 loop reads CASSDLLAGNTGELFF. For the CDR3, the DNA is TGCGCCAGCAGTGACCTACTAGCGGGGAACACCGGGGAGCTGTTTTTT.

This clonotype has a count of ten or more. The chain recombines TRBV5-1 with TRBJ2-1; either TRBD1 or TRBD2 may supply D (5 bases each). This CDR3 has 16 residues. CDR1 is SGHRS, CDR2 YFSETQ, per germline. V lost 0 bases, J lost 0 bases, and 10 bases lay in between. The CDR3 region has the DNA TGCGCCAGCAGCTTGGGACAGAGGGGCTCCTACAATGAGCAGTTCTTC. Amino acids: CASSLGQRGSYNEQFF.

The J gene is TRBJ2-1, the V gene TRBV5-4, with D possibly called TRBD1 or TRBD2 (6 bases each). Germline V lookup: CDR1 SGHNT, CDR2 YYREEE (reference sequence). The CDR3 is 17 residues long. V lost 3 bases and J 5 bases, leaving 21 bases between the germline ends. The CDR3 here is CASSSSFGGLRDNEQFF. The DNA of the CDR3 is TGTGCCAGCAGCTCCTCCTTTGGGGGGCTAAGGGACAATGAGCAGTTCTTC.

This clonotype was seen repeatedly, ten times or more. V and J are TRBV29-1 and TRBJ2-5; 8 bases are a match to TRBD1. The germline gives CDR1 SQVTM, CDR2 ANQGSEA. V was clipped by 6 bases and J by 4 bases; unmatched bases: 7. The CDR3 has 13 amino acids. The chain's CDR3 is CSVGLQGGETQYF. Written as DNA, the CDR3 is TGCAGCGTCGGGTTACAGGGGGGAGAGACCCAGTACTTC.

The chain joins TRBV9 to TRBJ2-5; 7 positions agree with TRBD1. Trimming took 0 bases from V and 3 from J; bases not matched to a gene: 2. Germline CDR1 and CDR2: SGDLS and YYNGEE. The CDR3 loop spans 14 amino acids. CDR3 in DNA: TGTGCCAGCAGCGTAGCGGGGACAGAAGAGACCCAGTACTTC. The encoded protein is CASSVAGTEETQYF.

This clonotype was counted many times. This chain joins TRBV29-1 and TRBJ1-2; TRBD1 is a possible D gene (5 bases). Trimming cost V 2 bases and J 0 bases, with 10 bases left between them. Germline V gene data show CDR1 as SQVTM and CDR2 as ANQGSEA. CDR3 length equals 14 residues. CDR3 DNA sequence: TGCAGCGTTGAAAAGGGGTCGGCTAACTATGGCTACACCTTC. This sequence encodes CSVEKGSANYGYTF.

This clonotype was counted a few times. The CDR3 nucleotides are TGTGCCAGCAGCTTGAACAGAGACTACGAAGCTTTCTTT. This encodes CASSLNRDYEAFF. The chain has TRBV5-6 and TRBJ1-1; D call uncertain. Trimming removed 1 base at V and 8 bases at J, with 12 bases between. Germline V lookup: CDR1 SGHDT, CDR2 YYEEEE. This CDR3 region has 13 residues.

This clonotype was counted ten times or more. The chain recombines TRBV13 with TRBJ1-1, with D possibly being TRBD1 (5 bases). There are 14 residues in the CDR3. The V end lost 4 bases, the J end lost 1 base, and 10 bases lay between the germline ends. The germline V gene has CDR1 PRHDT and CDR2 FYEKMQ (reference sequence). The chain's CDR3 is CASSYGGRNTEAFF. Written as DNA, the CDR3 is TGTGCCAGCAGCTATGGGGGAAGGAACACTGAAGCTTTCTTT.

This clonotype showed up many times. The chain has TRBV5-1 and TRBJ2-6; 9 nucleotides match TRBD1. CDR3 length: 17 amino acids. Germline values: CDR1 SGHRS, CDR2 YFSETQ. V lost 4 bases to trimming and J lost 4 bases; unmatched junction nucleotides: 9. CDR3 in amino acids: CASSPRTGVSGANVLTF. In DNA, the CDR3 is TGCGCCAGCAGCCCAAGGACAGGGGTCTCCGGGGCCAACGTCCTGACTTTC.

At least ten counts were recorded for this clonotype. CDR3 bases: TGCGCCAGCAGACGTGGAGGGGGAGTAACCGAGCAGTACTTC. Translation gives CASRRGGGVTEQYF. The chain joins TRBV5-1 to TRBJ2-7, with D perhaps given as TRBD1 or TRBD2 (6 bases each). V was cut by 5 bases and J by 6 bases, with 18 bases left in between. CDR1 and CDR2 (germline): SGHRS, YFSETQ. The CDR3 sequence is 14 residues long.

This clonotype has a count of ten or more. This chain connects TRBV29-1 to TRBJ1-1; D gene unclear. In germline, CDR1 is SQVTM, CDR2 ANQGSEA. V lost 5 bases, J lost 1 base, and 14 bases lay in between. CDR3 length: 14 amino acids. The CDR3 DNA is TGCAGCGTTCAGAGGACCACACGGAACACTGAAGCTTTCTTT. Translating gives CSVQRTTRNTEAFF.

In this sample, this clonotype turned up many times. V usage is TRBV12-3 or TRBV12-4 and J usage is TRBJ1-2; D unclear. The V end was cut by 7 bases, the J end by 14 bases, with 29 bases between. CDR3 length: 15 amino acids. CDR3 in amino acids: CASTLFGRRSAVGTF. DNA for the CDR3: TGTGCCAGCACCCTGTTCGGGCGCCGGTCTGCGGTAGGAACCTTC.

This clonotype occurred many times. The V and J genes are TRBV7-2 and TRBJ2-3, with 14 bases fitting TRBD2. The CDR3 has 16 residues. Looked up from germline, CDR1 is SGHTA and CDR2 is FQGNSA. The junction had 7 bases not matched to a gene; V was cut back by 5 bases and J by 6 bases. The CDR3 here is CASSPGLAGDPDTQYF. The CDR3 DNA is TGTGCCAGCAGCCCGGGACTAGCGGGGGACCCGGATACGCAGTATTTT. Filled out from reference TRBV7-2 and TRBJ2-3, the complete variable domain reads GAGVSQSPSNKVTEKGKDVELRCDPISGHTALYWYRQSLGQGLEFLIYFQGNSAPDKSGLPSDRFSAERTGGSVSTLTIQRTQQEDSAVYLCASSPGLAGDPDTQYFGPGTRLTVL.

In its sample, this clonotype was seen many times. This chain uses TRBV6-5 with TRBJ2-1; TRBD2 matches at 9 bases. The CDR3 is 16 amino acids. V dropped 0 bases and J dropped 5; count of bases not matched to a gene: 5. Germline V CDR1 and CDR2: MNHEY, SVGAGI. This CDR3 reads CASSYSYLAGNNEQFF. CDR3 in DNA: TGTGCCAGCAGTTACTCGTACCTAGCGGGGAACAATGAGCAGTTCTTC.

This clonotype was observed at least ten times. This sequence joins TRBV7-3 and TRBJ2-1, with TRBD1 matching over 7 bases. This CDR3 spans 15 amino acids. With V trimmed by 4 bases and J by 5 bases, 8 bases remained unmatched. Per the germline V gene, CDR1 is SGHTA and CDR2 is FQGTGA. The CDR3 nucleotides read TGTGCCAGCAGCTCATACAGGGGTAAAGACAATGAGCAGTTCTTC. The encoded protein is CASSSYRGKDNEQFF.